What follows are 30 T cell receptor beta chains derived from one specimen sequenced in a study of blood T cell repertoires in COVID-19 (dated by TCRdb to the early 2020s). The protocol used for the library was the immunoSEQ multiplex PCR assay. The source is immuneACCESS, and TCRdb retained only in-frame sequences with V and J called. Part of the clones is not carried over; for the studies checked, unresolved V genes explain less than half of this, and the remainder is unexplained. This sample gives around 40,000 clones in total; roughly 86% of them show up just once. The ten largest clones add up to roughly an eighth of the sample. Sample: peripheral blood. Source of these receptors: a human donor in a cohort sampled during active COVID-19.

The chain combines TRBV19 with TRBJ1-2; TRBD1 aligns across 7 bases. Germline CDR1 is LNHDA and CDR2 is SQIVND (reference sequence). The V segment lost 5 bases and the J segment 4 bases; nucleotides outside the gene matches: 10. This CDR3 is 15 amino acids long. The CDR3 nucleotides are TGTGCCAGTAGTCCCCTCGGGACAGCCCGCTATGGCTACACCTTC. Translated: CASSPLGTARYGYTF.

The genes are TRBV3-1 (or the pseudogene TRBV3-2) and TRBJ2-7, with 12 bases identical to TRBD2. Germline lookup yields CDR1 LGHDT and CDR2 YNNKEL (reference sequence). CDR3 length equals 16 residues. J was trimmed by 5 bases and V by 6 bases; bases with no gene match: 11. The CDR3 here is CASRLTSGGSGHEQYF. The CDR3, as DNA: TGTGCCAGCAGATTGACTAGCGGGGGTTCGGGCCACGAGCAGTACTTC.

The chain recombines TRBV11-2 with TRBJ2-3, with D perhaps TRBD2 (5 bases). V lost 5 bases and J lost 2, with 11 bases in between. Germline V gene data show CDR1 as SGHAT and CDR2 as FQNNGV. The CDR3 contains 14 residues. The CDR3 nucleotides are TGTGCCAGCAGCCCTCAGCGGCTCACAGATACGCAGTATTTT. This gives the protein CASSPQRLTDTQYF.

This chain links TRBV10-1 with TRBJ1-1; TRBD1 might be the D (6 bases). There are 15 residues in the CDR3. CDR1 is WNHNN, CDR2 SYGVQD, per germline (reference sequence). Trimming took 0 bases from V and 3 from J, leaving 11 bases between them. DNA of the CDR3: TGCGCCAGCAGTGAGTCGTTGCAGGGGCACACTGAAGCTTTCTTT. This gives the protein CASSESLQGHTEAFF.

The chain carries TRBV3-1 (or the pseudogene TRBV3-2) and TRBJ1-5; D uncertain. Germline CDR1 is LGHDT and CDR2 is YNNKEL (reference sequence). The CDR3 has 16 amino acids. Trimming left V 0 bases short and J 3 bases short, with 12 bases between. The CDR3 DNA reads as TGTGCCAGCAGCCAAGATTTCGGGAGCCTCAATCAGCCCCAGCATTTT. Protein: CASSQDFGSLNQPQHF.

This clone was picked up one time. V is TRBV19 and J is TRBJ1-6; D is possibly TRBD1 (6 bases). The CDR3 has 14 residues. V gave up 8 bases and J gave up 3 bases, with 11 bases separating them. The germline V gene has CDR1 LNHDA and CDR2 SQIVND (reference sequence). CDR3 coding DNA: TGTGCCAGTGGCAGGACAGACTATAATTCACCCCTCCACTTT. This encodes CASGRTDYNSPLHF.

CDR3 region: CAWTPLGTHSYGYTF. The CDR3 coding sequence is TGTGCCTGGACCCCCCTGGGGACACACTCCTATGGCTACACCTTC. The rearrangement uses TRBV30 and TRBJ1-2; TRBD1 is a possible D gene (6 bases). The germline CDR1 and CDR2 sequences are GTSNPN and SVGIG (reference sequence). V was clipped by 4 bases and J by 4 bases, with 19 bases between them. The CDR3 consists of 15 residues.

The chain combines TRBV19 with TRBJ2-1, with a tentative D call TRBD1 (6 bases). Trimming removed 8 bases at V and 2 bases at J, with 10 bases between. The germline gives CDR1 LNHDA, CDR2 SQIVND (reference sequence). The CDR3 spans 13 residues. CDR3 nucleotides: TGTGCCAGTGAAGAGGGGGCCTACAATGAGCAGTTCTTC. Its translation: CASEEGAYNEQFF. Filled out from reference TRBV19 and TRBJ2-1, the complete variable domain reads DGGITQSPKYLFRKEGQNVTLSCEQNLNHDAMYWYRQDPGQGLRLIYYSQIVNDFQKGDIAEGYSVSREKKESFPLTVTSAQKNPTAFYLCASEEGAYNEQFFGPGTRLTVL.

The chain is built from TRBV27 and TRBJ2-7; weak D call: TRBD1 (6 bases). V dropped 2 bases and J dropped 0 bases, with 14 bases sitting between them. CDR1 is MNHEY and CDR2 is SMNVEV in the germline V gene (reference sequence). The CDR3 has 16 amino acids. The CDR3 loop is CASSLRTGRLSYEQYF. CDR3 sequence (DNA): TGTGCCAGCAGTTTACGTACAGGGCGCCTCTCCTACGAGCAGTACTTC.

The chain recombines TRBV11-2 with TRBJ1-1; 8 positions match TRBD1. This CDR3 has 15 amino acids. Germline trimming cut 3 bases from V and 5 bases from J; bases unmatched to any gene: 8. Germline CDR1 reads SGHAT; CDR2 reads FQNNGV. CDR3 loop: CASSLTDRGWTEAFF. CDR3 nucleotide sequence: TGTGCCAGCAGCTTGACTGACAGGGGATGGACTGAAGCTTTCTTT. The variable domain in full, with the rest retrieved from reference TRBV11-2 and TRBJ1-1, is EAGVAQSPRYKIIEKRQSVAFWCNPISGHATLYWYQQILGQGPKLLIQFQNNGVVDDSQLPKDRFSAERLKGVDSTLKIQPAKLEDSAVYLCASSLTDRGWTEAFFGQGTRLTVV.

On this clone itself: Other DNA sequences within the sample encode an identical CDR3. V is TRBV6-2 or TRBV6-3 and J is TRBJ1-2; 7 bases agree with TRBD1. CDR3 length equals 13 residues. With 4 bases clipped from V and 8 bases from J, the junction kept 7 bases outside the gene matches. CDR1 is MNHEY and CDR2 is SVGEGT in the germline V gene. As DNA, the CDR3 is TGTGCCAGCAGTTTAGCGGGGACAGTGGGCTACACCTTC. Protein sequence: CASSLAGTVGYTF.

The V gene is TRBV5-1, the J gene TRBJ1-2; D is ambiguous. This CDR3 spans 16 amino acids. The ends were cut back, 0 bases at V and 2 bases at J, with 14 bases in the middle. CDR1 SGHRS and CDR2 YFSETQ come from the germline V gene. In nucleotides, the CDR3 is TGCGCCAGCAGCTTGGCCCAGGCAGGCCTGAACTATGGCTACACCTTC. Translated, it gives CASSLAQAGLNYGYTF.

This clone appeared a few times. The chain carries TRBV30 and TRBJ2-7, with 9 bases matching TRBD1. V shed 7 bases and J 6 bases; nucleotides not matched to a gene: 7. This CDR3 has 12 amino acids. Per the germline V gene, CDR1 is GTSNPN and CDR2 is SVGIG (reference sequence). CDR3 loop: CAFQRDRVEQYF. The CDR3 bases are TGTGCCTTCCAAAGGGACAGGGTCGAGCAGTACTTC.

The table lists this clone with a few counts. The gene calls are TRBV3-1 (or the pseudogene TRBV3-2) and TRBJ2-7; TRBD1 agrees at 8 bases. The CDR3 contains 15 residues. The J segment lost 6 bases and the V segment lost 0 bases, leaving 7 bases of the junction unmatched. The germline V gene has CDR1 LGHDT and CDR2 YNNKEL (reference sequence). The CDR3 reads CASSQDTGGFSEQYF. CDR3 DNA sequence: TGTGCCAGCAGCCAAGATACAGGGGGATTCTCCGAGCAGTACTTC.

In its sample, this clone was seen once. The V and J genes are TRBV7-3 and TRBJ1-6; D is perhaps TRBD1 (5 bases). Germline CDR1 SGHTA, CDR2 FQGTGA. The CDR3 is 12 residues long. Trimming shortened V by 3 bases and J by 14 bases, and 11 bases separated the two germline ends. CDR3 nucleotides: TGTGCCAGCAGCTTGCCCCGGGGGGCCCTCCACTTT. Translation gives CASSLPRGALHF. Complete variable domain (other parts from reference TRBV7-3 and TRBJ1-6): GAGVSQTPSNKVTEKGKYVELRCDPISGHTALYWYRQSLGQGPEFLIYFQGTGAADDSGLPNDRFFAVRPEGSVSTLKIQRTERGDSAVYLCASSLPRGALHFGNGTRLTVT.

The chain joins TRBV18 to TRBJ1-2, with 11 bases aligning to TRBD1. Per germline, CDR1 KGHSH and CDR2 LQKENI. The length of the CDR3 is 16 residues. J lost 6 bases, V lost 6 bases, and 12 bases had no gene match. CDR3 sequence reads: CASSPEGTGGWHGYTF. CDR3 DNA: TGTGCCAGCTCCCCGGAAGGGACAGGGGGATGGCATGGCTACACCTTC.

Here the CDR3 reads CASSQIQGSEKLFF. CDR3 DNA sequence: TGTGCCAGCAGCCAAATCCAGGGTTCTGAAAAACTGTTTTTT. The J gene is TRBJ1-4, the V gene TRBV6-4; D might be TRBD1 (5 bases). This CDR3 region has 14 residues. CDR1 and CDR2 (germline): MRHNA, SNTAGT. Trimming cost V 6 bases and J 7 bases, with 15 bases left between them.

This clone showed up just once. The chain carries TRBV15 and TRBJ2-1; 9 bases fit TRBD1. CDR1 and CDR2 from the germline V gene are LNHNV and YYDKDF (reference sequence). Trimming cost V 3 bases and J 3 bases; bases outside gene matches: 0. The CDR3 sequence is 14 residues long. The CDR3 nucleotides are TGTGCCACCAGCAGGACAGGGGGCTACAATGAGCAGTTCTTC. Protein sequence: CATSRTGGYNEQFF.

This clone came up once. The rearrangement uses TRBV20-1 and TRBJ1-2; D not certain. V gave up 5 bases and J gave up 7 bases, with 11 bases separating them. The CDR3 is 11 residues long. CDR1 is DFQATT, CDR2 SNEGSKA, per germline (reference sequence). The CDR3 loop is CSAWRTGGYTF. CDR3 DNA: TGCAGTGCTTGGAGGACGGGTGGCTACACCTTC.

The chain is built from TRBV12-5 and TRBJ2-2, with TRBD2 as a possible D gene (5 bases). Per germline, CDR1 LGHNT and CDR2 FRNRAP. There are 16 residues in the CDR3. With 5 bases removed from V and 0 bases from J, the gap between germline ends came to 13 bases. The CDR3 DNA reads TGTGCTAGTGGTCTAGAGGGTTTAACGAACACCGGGGAGCTGTTTTTT. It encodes CASGLEGLTNTGELFF.

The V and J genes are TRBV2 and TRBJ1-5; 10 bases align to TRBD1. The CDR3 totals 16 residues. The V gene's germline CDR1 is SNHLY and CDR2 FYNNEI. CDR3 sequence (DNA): TGTGCAACAGCCCGAGACAGGGGGCAAGTCGGTCAGCCCCAGCATTTT. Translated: CATARDRGQVGQPQHF.

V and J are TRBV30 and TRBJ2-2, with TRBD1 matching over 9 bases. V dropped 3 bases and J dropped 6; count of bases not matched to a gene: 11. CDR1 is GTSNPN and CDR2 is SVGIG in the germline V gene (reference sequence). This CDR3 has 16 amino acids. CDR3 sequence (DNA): TGTGCCTGGAGCGAACCGGGACAGGGAATTTCCGGGGAGCTGTTTTTT. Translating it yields CAWSEPGQGISGELFF.

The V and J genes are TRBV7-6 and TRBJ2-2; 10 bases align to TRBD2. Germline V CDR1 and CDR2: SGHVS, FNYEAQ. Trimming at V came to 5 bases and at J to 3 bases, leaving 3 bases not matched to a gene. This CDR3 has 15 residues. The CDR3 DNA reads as TGTGCCAGCAGCCCAGCGGGGGGGCACACCGGGGAGCTGTTTTTT. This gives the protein CASSPAGGHTGELFF.

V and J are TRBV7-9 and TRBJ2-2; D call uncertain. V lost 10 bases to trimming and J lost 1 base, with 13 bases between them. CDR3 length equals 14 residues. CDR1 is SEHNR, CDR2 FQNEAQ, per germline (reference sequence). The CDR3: CATSSTVNTGELFF. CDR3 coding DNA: TGTGCCACGTCGAGCACAGTGAACACCGGGGAGCTGTTTTTT. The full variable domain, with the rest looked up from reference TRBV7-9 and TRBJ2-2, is DTGVSQNPRHKITKRGQNVTFRCDPISEHNRLYWYRQTLGQGPEFLTYFQNEAQLEKSRLLSDRFSAERPKGSFSTLEIQRTEQGDSAMYLCATSSTVNTGELFFGEGSRLTVL.

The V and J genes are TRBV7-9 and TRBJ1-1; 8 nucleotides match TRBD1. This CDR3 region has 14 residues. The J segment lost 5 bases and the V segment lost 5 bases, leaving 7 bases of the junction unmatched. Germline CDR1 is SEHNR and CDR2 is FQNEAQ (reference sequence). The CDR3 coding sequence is TGTGCCAGCAGCCCCCGGACAGGGTTTACTGAAGCTTTCTTT. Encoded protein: CASSPRTGFTEAFF. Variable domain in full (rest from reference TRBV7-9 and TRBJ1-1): DTGVSQNPRHKITKRGQNVTFRCDPISEHNRLYWYRQTLGQGPEFLTYFQNEAQLEKSRLLSDRFSAERPKGSFSTLEIQRTEQGDSAMYLCASSPRTGFTEAFFGQGTRLTVV.

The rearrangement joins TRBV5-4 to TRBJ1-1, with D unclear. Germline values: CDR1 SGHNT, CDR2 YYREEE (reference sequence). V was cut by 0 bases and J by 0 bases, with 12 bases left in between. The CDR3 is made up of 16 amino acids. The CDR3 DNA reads TGTGCCAGCAGCTTGGGGCCGGCCGGGATGAACACTGAAGCTTTCTTT. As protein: CASSLGPAGMNTEAFF.

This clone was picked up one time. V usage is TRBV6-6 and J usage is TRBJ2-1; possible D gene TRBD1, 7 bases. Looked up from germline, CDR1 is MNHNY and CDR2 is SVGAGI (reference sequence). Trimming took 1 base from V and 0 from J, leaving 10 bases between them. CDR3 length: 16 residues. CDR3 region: CASSYWRDSSYNEQFF. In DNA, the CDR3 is TGTGCCAGCAGTTACTGGCGGGACAGCTCCTACAATGAGCAGTTCTTC.

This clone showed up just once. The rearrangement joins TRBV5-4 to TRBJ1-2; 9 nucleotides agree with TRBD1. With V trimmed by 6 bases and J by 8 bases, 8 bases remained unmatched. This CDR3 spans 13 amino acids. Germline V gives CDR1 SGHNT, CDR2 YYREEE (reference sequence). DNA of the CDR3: TGTGCCAGCAATTTACAGGGGGCGAAAGGCTACACCTTC. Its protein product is CASNLQGAKGYTF.

The CDR3 loop reads CASSRQGYNEQFF. The CDR3 DNA sequence: TGTGCCAGCAGCCGACAGGGCTACAATGAGCAGTTCTTC. The chain couples TRBV12-3 or TRBV12-4 to TRBJ2-1, with TRBD1 identical over 7 bases. Unmatched junction bases numbered 2, after V lost 6 bases and J lost 3 bases. The CDR3 runs 13 residues.

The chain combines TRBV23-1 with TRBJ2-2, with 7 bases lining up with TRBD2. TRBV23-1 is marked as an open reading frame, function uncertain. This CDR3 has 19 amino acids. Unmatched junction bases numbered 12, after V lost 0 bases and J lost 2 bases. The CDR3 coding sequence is TGCGCCAGCAGTCAATCCTTCCGGGGGGAAAAAAGTAACACCGGGGAGCTGTTTTTT. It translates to CASSQSFRGEKSNTGELFF.